The source of this T cell receptor (beta chain) is a study of control samples from healthy donors and cancer patients. CDR1 LGHNA and CDR2 YSLEER come from the germline V gene. The CDR3 spans 15 residues. V lost 3 bases and J 8 bases, leaving 16 bases between the germline ends. Profiled with immunoSEQ multiplex PCR; TCRdb holds only in-frame clones, not every one. The sample has about 130,000 clones, about 95% seen once. The sample taken for sequencing was blood. The chain combines TRBV4-3 with TRBJ1-4; the D is unclear. This TCR came from a man aged 25-40 years in good health. DNA of the CDR3: TGCGCCAGCAGCCAGACGGACCTGGAGGGAGAAAAACTGTTTTTT. Its translation is CASSQTDLEGEKLFF.